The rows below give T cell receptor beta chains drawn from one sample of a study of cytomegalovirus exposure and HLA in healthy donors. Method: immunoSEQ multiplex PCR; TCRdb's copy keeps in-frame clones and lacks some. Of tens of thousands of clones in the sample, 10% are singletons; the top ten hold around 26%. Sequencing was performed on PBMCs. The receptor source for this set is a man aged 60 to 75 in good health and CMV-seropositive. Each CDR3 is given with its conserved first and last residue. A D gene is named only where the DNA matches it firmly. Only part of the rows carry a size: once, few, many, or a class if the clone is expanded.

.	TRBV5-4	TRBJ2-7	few	CASSRDSSSYEQYF	TGTGCCAGCAGCCGGGACTCGAGCTCCTACGAGCAGTACTTC
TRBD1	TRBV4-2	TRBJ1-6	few	CASSRDREGSPLHF	TGTGCCAGCAGCCGGGACAGGGAGGGTTCACCCCTCCACTTT
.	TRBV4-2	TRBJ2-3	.	CASSQVSYSDTQYF	TGTGCCAGCAGCCAAGTGTCCTACTCGGATACGCAGTATTTT
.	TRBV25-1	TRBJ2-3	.	CATGTPLGTDTQYF	TGTGCCACGGGAACACCCCTGGGCACAGATACGCAGTATTTT
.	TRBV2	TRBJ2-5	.	CASSAGPGRETQYF	TGTGCCAGCAGTGCTGGCCCGGGGAGAGAGACCCAGTACTTC
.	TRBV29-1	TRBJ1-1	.	CSVDALGVNTEAFF	TGCAGCGTTGACGCGTTAGGAGTGAACACTGAAGCTTTCTTT
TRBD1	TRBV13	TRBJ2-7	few	CASSPRGTGGYEQYF	TGTGCCAGCAGCCCTCGGGGGACAGGGGGGTACGAGCAGTACTTC
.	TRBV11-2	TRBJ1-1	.	CASSLGEVATEAFF	TGTGCCAGCAGCTTAGGTGAGGTGGCCACTGAAGCTTTCTTT
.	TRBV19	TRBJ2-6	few	CASSKTGRRAGANVLTF	TGTGCCAGTAGTAAGACAGGAAGAAGGGCTGGGGCCAACGTCCTGACTTTC
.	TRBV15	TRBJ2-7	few	CATSRDRVLLYEQYF	TGTGCCACCAGCAGAGATCGGGTCCTTCTCTACGAGCAGTACTTC
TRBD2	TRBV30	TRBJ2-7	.	CAWSVGTSGSYEQYF	TGTGCCTGGAGTGTAGGGACTAGCGGGAGCTACGAGCAGTACTTC
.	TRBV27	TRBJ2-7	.	CASSPWGSAHEQYF	TGTGCCAGCAGCCCCTGGGGCTCCGCCCACGAGCAGTACTTC
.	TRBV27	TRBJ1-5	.	CASSLGQINQPQHF	TGTGCCAGCAGTTTAGGGCAGATCAATCAGCCCCAGCATTTT
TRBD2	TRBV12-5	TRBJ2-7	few	CASGYSYSGVAYEQYF	TGTGCTAGTGGTTACTCCTATAGCGGGGTAGCCTACGAGCAGTACTTC
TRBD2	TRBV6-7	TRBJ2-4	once	CASRWPGLAGGRAKNIQYF	TGTGCCAGCAGGTGGCCGGGACTAGCGGGAGGGCGGGCCAAAAACATTCAGTACTTC
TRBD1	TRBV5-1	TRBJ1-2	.	CASSSGTENYGYTF	TGCGCCAGCAGCTCCGGGACAGAAAACTATGGCTACACCTTC
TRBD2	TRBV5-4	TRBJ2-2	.	CASSSGTRGTGELFF	TGTGCCAGCAGCTCCGGGACTAGGGGAACCGGGGAGCTGTTTTTT
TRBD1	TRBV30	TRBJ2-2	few	CAWSLRGTVNTGELFF	TGTGCCTGGAGCTTAAGGGGGACAGTCAACACCGGGGAGCTGTTTTTT
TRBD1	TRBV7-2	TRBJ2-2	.	CASSWDRGAGELFF	TGTGCCAGCAGCTGGGACAGGGGCGCCGGGGAGCTGTTTTTT
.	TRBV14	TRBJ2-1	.	CASSPTVARPSNEQFF	TGTGCCAGCAGCCCGACAGTAGCCCGTCCTTCCAATGAGCAGTTCTTC
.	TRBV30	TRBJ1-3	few	CAWSQYSGNTIYF	TGTGCCTGGAGCCAGTACTCTGGAAACACCATATATTTT
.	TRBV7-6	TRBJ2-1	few	CASSPAIEQFF	TGTGCCAGCAGCCCAGCGATTGAGCAGTTCTTC
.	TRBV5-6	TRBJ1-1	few	CASSLVGGGTEAFF	TGTGCCAGCAGCTTGGTGGGGGGAGGGACTGAAGCTTTCTTT
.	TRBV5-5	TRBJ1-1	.	CASSFRQGGTEAFF	TGTGCCAGCAGCTTCCGGCAGGGAGGTACTGAAGCTTTCTTT
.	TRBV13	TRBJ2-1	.	CASSSQDLEGGNEQFF	TGTGCCAGCAGCTCCCAGGACCTCGAAGGGGGCAATGAGCAGTTCTTC
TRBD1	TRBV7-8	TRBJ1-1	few	CASSLFGQGAGEAFF	TGTGCCAGCAGCCTTTTTGGGCAGGGGGCGGGTGAAGCTTTCTTT
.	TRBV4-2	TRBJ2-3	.	CASSHSRGSPGTDTQYF	TGTGCCAGCAGCCACTCAAGGGGATCCCCTGGCACAGATACGCAGTATTTT
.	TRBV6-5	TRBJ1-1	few	CASSETFNTEAFF	TGTGCCAGCAGTGAAACTTTTAACACTGAAGCTTTCTTT
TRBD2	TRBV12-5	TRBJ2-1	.	CASGLAGSSYNEQFF	TGTGCTAGTGGCCTAGCGGGGAGCTCCTACAATGAGCAGTTCTTC
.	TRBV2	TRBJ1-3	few	CASRDNSGNTIYF	TGTGCCAGCAGAGACAACTCTGGAAACACCATATATTTT
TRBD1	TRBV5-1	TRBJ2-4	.	CASSLGQGDIQYF	TGCGCCAGCAGCTTGGGACAGGGAGACATTCAGTACTTC
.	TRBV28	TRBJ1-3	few	CASSSGAGGSGNTIYF	TGTGCCAGCAGTTCCGGGGCGGGGGGTAGTGGAAACACCATATATTTT
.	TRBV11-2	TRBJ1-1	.	CASSLDHWQGGAFF	TGTGCCAGCAGCTTAGATCATTGGCAGGGTGGGGCTTTCTTT
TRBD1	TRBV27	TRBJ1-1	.	CASSVQGANTEAFF	TGTGCCAGCAGCGTGCAGGGGGCGAACACTGAAGCTTTCTTT
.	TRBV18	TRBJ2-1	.	CASSPRTGSYNEQFF	TGTGCCAGCTCACCAAGGACTGGGTCCTACAATGAGCAGTTCTTC
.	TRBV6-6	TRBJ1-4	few	CASSYDAGKLFF	TGTGCCAGCAGTTACGATGCAGGGAAACTGTTTTTT
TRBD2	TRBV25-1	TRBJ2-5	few	CASAKGLAGGETQYF	TGTGCCAGCGCGAAGGGACTAGCGGGAGGAGAGACCCAGTACTTC
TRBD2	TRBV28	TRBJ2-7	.	CASSQRTSGSYEQYF	TGTGCCAGCAGTCAACGGACTAGCGGAAGCTACGAGCAGTACTTC
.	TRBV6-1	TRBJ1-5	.	CASSEAASGLGQPQHF	TGTGCCAGCAGTGAAGCAGCGTCGGGGTTGGGTCAGCCCCAGCATTTT
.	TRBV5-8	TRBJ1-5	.	CASSRIREGSNQPQHF	TGTGCCAGCAGCCGGATCAGGGAGGGGAGCAATCAGCCCCAGCATTTT